Sequencing of this T cell receptor beta chain was carried out in a study of T-cell reconstitution after alpha-beta-depleted transplantation in children. Preparation of the TCRbeta library involved a method that used unique molecular identifiers. TCRdb recomputed calls from the PCR reads with MiXCR, one row per CDR3 protein. The table lists approximately 290,000 distinct CDR3 sequences, roughly 12% of them singletons. In its sample, this clonotype was seen many times. The CDR3 has 18 residues. V shed 5 bases and J 3 bases; nucleotides not matched to a gene: 20. Germline V gene data show CDR1 as SQVTM and CDR2 as ANQGSEA.

The chain couples TRBV29-1 to TRBJ1-1, with 8 positions matching TRBD1. This clonotype was obtained from a male patient aged 2 to 9 who had a stem cell transplant for chronic granulomatous disease, so the T cells may come from the graft donor. Material: peripheral blood, obtained 180 days after TCRalphabeta/CD19-depleted stem cell transplant. CDR3 amino acids: CSVPGAGGFVRDYTEAFF. Here the CDR3 DNA reads TGCAGCGTTCCGGGGGCAGGGGGCTTCGTTCGCGATTACACTGAAGCTTTCTTT.